This T cell receptor (beta chain) was recovered during a study of human T cells and chemical hapten exposure. Study-level information: Patients having alopecia areata, totalis or universalis were mostly female. Regarding the study as a whole: Once DPC sensitization occurred, TCRs above 1 in 1000 frequency showed no change. Donors, who had alopecia, may show an immune response that differs from healthy people's.

This CDR3 contains 14 residues. With V trimmed by 4 bases and J by 4 bases, 4 bases remained unmatched. In germline, CDR1 is SQVTM, CDR2 ANQGSEA. Original processing notes: Some 100,000 TCRs per sample was the median, with a range of about 20,000 to 690,600. TCRdb re-derived calls from the RACE reads in MiXCR, one entry per CDR3 protein. TCRdb, not the original authors, processed these V and J calls. The sample holds about 82,000 distinct CDR3 sequences, 10% to 15% seen once. This clonotype was picked up a small number of times. The antigen is unknown. Time point: patch test 3, about 24 weeks after DPC sensitization. The treatment was: therapeutic diphenylcyclopropenone sensitization with weekly scalp DPC.

The gene calls are TRBV29-1 and TRBJ2-5, with 12 positions matching TRBD2. The sequence came from a woman between 45 and 65 years old with alopecia areata. Some clones in this sample may be carry-over from other donors' samples. The sample was whole blood, taken in connection with sensitization to the hapten diphenylcyclopropenone (DPC). The CDR3 DNA follows: TGCAGCGTTGGACTAGCGGGAGTAGGAGAGACCCAGTACTTC. Translation: CSVGLAGVGETQYF.